The 22 T cell receptor beta chains reported below all come from one sample, sequenced in a study of vaccination and CD4 T cells after COVID-19. These receptors have no identified antigens. Time point specified: late sampling 161 to 241 days after vaccination in a few convalescent patients. The treatment denotes: approximately 9-day PBMC culture with coronavirus spike peptide pools or control peptides (ViraFEST assay). Cultured CD4+ T-cell DNA underwent Oncomine TCR Beta short-read sequencing. MiXCR, applied by TCRdb to the PCR reads, yields one record per CDR3 protein. The sample consists of more than 20,000 distinct CDR3 sequences, about 43% of them appearing once. The sample here was CD4+ T cells from blood, cultured in vitro, taken about 7 months after SARS-CoV-2 vaccination. These receptors came from a human donor who had recovered from COVID-19.

V gene TRBV19 combines with J gene TRBJ2-5, with D hard to call. Germline V gene lookup returns CDR1 LNHDA and CDR2 SQIVND (reference sequence). The V and J ends lost 5 bases and 0 bases respectively, with 7 bases between them. CDR3 size: 13 residues. CDR3 in amino acids: CASSLTYQETQYF. The CDR3 DNA reads as TGTGCCAGTAGTTTGACGTACCAAGAGACCCAGTACTTC. Full variable domain (missing parts from reference TRBV19 and TRBJ2-5): DGGITQSPKYLFRKEGQNVTLSCEQNLNHDAMYWYRQDPGQGLRLIYYSQIVNDFQKGDIAEGYSVSREKKESFPLTVTSAQKNPTAFYLCASSLTYQETQYFGPGTRLLVL.

The chain couples TRBV7-2 to TRBJ2-7; the match to TRBD2 covers 8 bases. This CDR3 contains 15 residues. Germline CDR1 is SGHTA and CDR2 is FQGNSA. V lost 5 bases and J lost 5; bases outside the gene matches: 11. This chain's CDR3 is CASSASYGRAHEQYF. DNA of the CDR3: TGTGCCAGCAGCGCCAGTTACGGGAGGGCCCACGAGCAGTACTTC.

The chain recombines TRBV7-2 with TRBJ2-1; 8 bases are a match to TRBD2. The V gene's germline CDR1 is SGHTA and CDR2 FQGNSA. The CDR3 runs to 15 residues. The junction had 13 bases not matched to a gene; V was cut back by 5 bases and J by 10 bases. CDR3 nucleotides: TGTGCCAGCAGCCCAGGCGAACTAGCGGAGTCGGAGCAGTTCTTC. Translation: CASSPGELAESEQFF.

The V and J genes are TRBV7-2 and TRBJ2-1; 7 nucleotides match TRBD1. Trimming cost V 5 bases and J 0 bases; bases outside gene matches: 4. CDR3 size: 15 residues. Germline V gene data show CDR1 as SGHTA and CDR2 as FQGNSA. The CDR3 loop reads CASSRDRSSYNEQFF. CDR3 DNA: TGTGCCAGCAGCCGGGACAGAAGCTCCTACAATGAGCAGTTCTTC.

This clonotype appeared a single time. The rearrangement joins TRBV20-1 to TRBJ1-6, with 10 bases that match TRBD1. Germline values: CDR1 DFQATT, CDR2 SNEGSKA (reference sequence). Germline trimming cut 7 bases from V and 10 bases from J; bases unmatched to any gene: 7. The CDR3 totals 13 residues. CDR3 loop: CSVPGTGESPLHF. The CDR3 DNA is TGCAGTGTCCCCGGGACAGGGGAATCACCCCTCCACTTT.

This clonotype was counted between two and nine times. The J gene is TRBJ1-5, the V gene TRBV20-1; maybe TRBD1 (6 bases). CDR3 size: 16 residues. Germline V gene data show CDR1 as DFQATT and CDR2 as SNEGSKA (reference sequence). Trimming left V 1 base short and J 6 bases short, with 19 bases between. The CDR3 nucleotides read TGCAGTGCTAGAGTTGGGGGACAAGGGGAAGGTCAGCCCCAGCATTTT. Protein: CSARVGGQGEGQPQHF.

This clonotype showed up just a few times. The rearrangement uses TRBV6-2 or TRBV6-3 and TRBJ2-7; D not certain. CDR1 MNHEY and CDR2 SVGEGT come from the germline V gene. There are 16 residues in the CDR3. Trimming took 0 bases from V and 4 from J, leaving 16 bases between them. The CDR3 loop is CASSYSKWPDPYEQYF. CDR3 bases: TGTGCCAGCAGTTACTCGAAATGGCCAGACCCGTACGAGCAGTACTTC.

The chain employs TRBV14 and TRBJ1-2, with D hard to call. The CDR3 totals 12 residues. V lost 4 bases and J 7 bases, leaving 10 bases between the germline ends. CDR1 and CDR2 from the germline V gene are SGHDN and FVKESK. CDR3 loop: CASSPPHSGYTF. The CDR3 nucleotides are TGTGCCAGCAGCCCCCCTCACTCTGGCTACACCTTC.

This clonotype has just a few counts. This chain joins TRBV27 and TRBJ2-3; possible D gene TRBD2, 6 bases. CDR3 length: 14 residues. V lost 8 bases and J 6 bases, leaving 18 bases between the germline ends. Germline V gives CDR1 MNHEY, CDR2 SMNVEV (reference sequence). The CDR3 here is CASWGLIPSDTQYF. The CDR3 DNA sequence: TGTGCCAGCTGGGGACTCATTCCTTCGGATACGCAGTATTTT.

The chain has TRBV19 and TRBJ2-3; D possibly uses TRBD1 or TRBD2 (6 bases each). CDR3 size: 13 residues. From germline, CDR1 is LNHDA and CDR2 SQIVND (reference sequence). V was trimmed by 4 bases and J by 9 bases, leaving 14 bases between them. The CDR3 spells CASSTSRRGTQYF. The CDR3 DNA sequence: TGTGCCAGTAGTACCTCCCGGAGGGGGACGCAGTATTTT.

This clonotype appeared a single time. The chain combines TRBV2 with TRBJ2-7; tentatively, D is TRBD2 (6 bases). The V and J ends lost 8 bases and 4 bases respectively, with 12 bases between them. In germline, CDR1 is SNHLY, CDR2 FYNNEI. The CDR3 loop spans 12 amino acids. The CDR3 sequence: CASGGTQYEQYF. The CDR3 region has the DNA TGTGCCAGCGGCGGGACCCAGTACGAGCAGTACTTC.

Within the sample, this clonotype is medium-sized. J is TRBJ2-3 and V is TRBV4-1, with D uncertain. CDR1 MGHRA and CDR2 YSYEKL come from the germline V gene. V lost 3 bases to trimming and J lost 6 bases, with 7 bases between them. This CDR3 comprises 12 residues. CDR3 protein: CASSHPLDTQYF. The CDR3 DNA is TGCGCCAGCAGCCACCCGTTGGATACGCAGTATTTT.

This chain joins TRBV20-1 and TRBJ2-1; D possibly corresponds to TRBD2 (6 bases). Germline values: CDR1 DFQATT, CDR2 SNEGSKA (reference sequence). There are 14 residues in the CDR3. Trimming stripped 1 base from V and 0 bases from J, with 7 bases between. The CDR3: CSARGRDSYNEQFF. Here the CDR3 DNA reads TGCAGTGCTAGAGGGCGGGACTCCTACAATGAGCAGTTCTTC.

The J gene is TRBJ1-5, the V gene TRBV11-3; a possible D gene is TRBD1 (6 bases). V was clipped by 5 bases and J by 5 bases, with 16 bases between them. The CDR3 totals 15 residues. The germline gives CDR1 SGHNT, CDR2 YENEEA. CDR3 sequence reads: CASSPHGRGDQPQHF. CDR3 DNA: TGTGCCAGCAGCCCCCATGGCAGGGGTGATCAGCCCCAGCATTTT.

This clonotype was observed a handful of times. This chain uses TRBV20-1 with TRBJ2-3; TRBD1 or TRBD2 may be the D gene (5 bases each). Trimming left V 4 bases short and J 3 bases short, with 11 bases between. Looked up from germline, CDR1 is DFQATT and CDR2 is SNEGSKA (reference sequence). The length of the CDR3 is 13 residues. CDR3 in amino acids: CSATGTTTDTQYF. CDR3 in DNA: TGCAGTGCTACCGGGACCACAACAGATACGCAGTATTTT.

This chain uses TRBV27 with TRBJ1-1; possible D gene TRBD1, 6 bases. The CDR3 is 15 amino acids. Trimming removed 5 bases from V and 6 bases from J, with 19 bases in between. Germline-derived CDR1 and CDR2 are MNHEY and SMNVEV (reference sequence). CDR3 residues: CASSRTALRGAEAFF. CDR3 sequence (DNA): TGTGCCAGCAGTAGGACCGCGCTGAGGGGGGCTGAAGCTTTCTTT.

This sequence joins TRBV28 and TRBJ2-7, with D possibly matching TRBD1 (5 bases). The CDR3 is 12 amino acids. Trimming took 8 bases from V and 2 from J, leaving 10 bases between them. The germline gives CDR1 MDHEN, CDR2 SYDVKM. The CDR3 protein is CASHQGAYEQYF. The CDR3 nucleotides read TGTGCCAGCCACCAGGGCGCCTACGAGCAGTACTTC.

The chain links TRBV7-8 to TRBJ2-7; D unresolved. Germline CDR1 and CDR2: SGHVS and FQNEAQ. V lost 1 base, J lost 4 bases, and 14 bases lay in between. The CDR3 sequence is 15 residues long. The CDR3 loop is CASSLEVKPTYEQYF. CDR3 DNA sequence: TGTGCCAGCAGCTTAGAGGTAAAGCCGACTTACGAGCAGTACTTC.

This clonotype was seen a handful of times. This chain links TRBV11-2 with TRBJ2-5; D uncertain. The CDR3 runs 14 residues. The germline V and J ends were trimmed by 5 bases and 5 bases, with 15 bases remaining between them. The germline gives CDR1 SGHAT, CDR2 FQNNGV. The CDR3 DNA sequence: TGTGCCAGCAGCCCCGGACCTTTGGGGGAGACCCAGTACTTC. This gives the protein CASSPGPLGETQYF.

The chain has TRBV12-3 or TRBV12-4 and TRBJ1-5; weak D call: TRBD1 (5 bases). Trimming stripped 5 bases from V and 5 bases from J, with 19 bases between. This CDR3 has 16 amino acids. The CDR3 DNA is TGTGCCAGCAGTCGGGCGGCCGGGACCACACATCAGCCCCAGCATTTT. Its protein is CASSRAAGTTHQPQHF.

CDR3: CATSRKTGWNEQFF. CDR3 nucleotides: TGTGCCACCAGCCGGAAGACGGGTTGGAATGAGCAGTTCTTC. V gene TRBV15 combines with J gene TRBJ2-1; D not resolved. V lost 5 bases to trimming and J lost 7 bases, with 15 bases between them. Germline V CDR1 and CDR2: LNHNV, YYDKDF (reference sequence). The CDR3 totals 14 residues.

The chain is built from TRBV27 and TRBJ2-7; TRBD2 matches 8 bases. CDR1 and CDR2 (germline): MNHEY, SMNVEV (reference sequence). After removal of 5 bases from V and 4 bases from J, the junction contained 13 bases not matched to a gene. The length of the CDR3 is 16 residues. The CDR3 DNA sequence: TGTGCCAGCAGTCGGGGGGGTCCTTTGAAGGGATACGAGCAGTACTTC. The encoded protein is CASSRGGPLKGYEQYF.